Listed here is a single T cell receptor beta chain. It lacks a known antigen. Nothing much larger sits one base from this clone, and base qualities are not available. Genomic DNA was extracted from sorted cells with the Quick-DNA Microprep Kit. Amplification of TCRbeta DNA was done with the immunoSEQ hsTCRbeta kit, following the protocol from the manufacturer. An Illumina MiSeq instrument was used to sequence the TCRbeta libraries. Regarding the original processing steps: Following removal of out-of-frame sequences, 2.3 million or so distinct TCRbeta sequences were retained, with an average of roughly 70,000 per individual. Two values were used to score each individual: the count of 150 to 200 previously reported CMV-associated TCRbeta sequences and the total count of productive distinct TCRbeta sequences. A beta-binomial model was reimplemented in Python, and random forests from scikit-learn, run with default parameters, were trained on data from the US cohort. Classifier performance on the Belgian cohort was summarized as median AUC with percentile confidence intervals calculated over 10,000 bootstrap iterations. TCRdb obtained this table from immuneACCESS and retained in-frame rearrangements with V and J assigned. These tables miss some clones; where compared with another copy, unresolved V genes account for less than half of the shortfall, and the remainder is unexplained. Clone size and the V and J calls come from that table; the DNA yielded D and trimming. The sample table records some 52,000 clones; 80% of these occur just once. The ten largest clones represent about 1.4% of the sample.

The data derive from a study of memory CD4+ T cells and cytomegalovirus serostatus (dated by TCRdb to the late 2010s). Regarding the complete study: The cohort included around 35 healthy adults from Belgium, of whom 9 were CMV seropositive and approximately 24 were CMV seronegative. To replicate a published TCR-based CMV serostatus classifier, the study sequenced CD4+ memory TCRbeta repertoires from a Belgian cohort whose cytomegalovirus serostatus was known.

A FACSAria II was used to sort memory CD4+ T cells, defined as single viable CD3+CD4+CD8-CD45RO+ cells. CMV serostatus was determined using a Roche Elecsys assay that detects serum IgG against CMV pp150, pp28, p38 and p52. After the samples were thawed, total CD4+ T cells were enriched through positive selection using CD4 magnetic microbeads. The samples came from a separate study whose specific focus was interrogating the CD4+ T cell memory repertoire. Peripheral blood mononuclear cells were isolated and cryopreserved according to standard operating procedures, and serum was stored at -80 degrees C. The staining used CD3-PerCP (BW264/56), CD4-APC (RPA-T4), CD45RO-PE (UCHT1) and CD8-Pacific Orange (3B5) antibodies, and Sytox blue was used to exclude non-viable cells. Broader findings and caveats from the paper: On the Belgian cohort, the classifier based on the original framework reached a median bootstrapped AUC of roughly 0.94, with a 95% CI of 0.76-1.00. Only CD4+CD45RO+ memory cells were sequenced, unlike the original study, which covered naive and memory CD4+ and CD8+ populations. Of 164 previously reported CMV-associated TCRbeta sequences, 55 to 75 appeared in the CD4+ memory repertoires, each in one to five individuals. The results were interpreted as suggesting that the CMV-associated TCR signature is largely present in the CD4+ memory repertoire. For predicting CMV serostatus, the median bootstrapped AUC was 0.95 using the original framework and approximately 0.91 using a US-trained random forest.

Counted from cysteine to phenylalanine, this CDR3 has 13 amino acids. The DNA shown is the 39-base CDR3, in frame from base 1. V is cut by 4 bases and J by 4 bases, and the space between the germline ends is 12 bases. The germline V gene (reference sequence) supplies CDR1 GTSNPN and CDR2 SVGIG. This chain joins TRBV30 to TRBJ2-3; the D gene is possibly TRBD1 or TRBD2, each agreeing over 5 bases. The source material was memory CD4+ T cells from blood. The TCR sequence derives from an adult in good health and CMV-seropositive. The nucleotide sequence reads as follows: TGTGCCTGGAATATGGGGGTGTCAGATACGCAGTATTTT. Translated, it gives CAWNMGVSDTQYF.